The 25 T cell receptor beta chains below all came from one sample that was sequenced in a study of cytomegalovirus exposure and HLA in healthy donors. Generated by immunoSEQ multiplex PCR, the TCRdb table keeps only in-frame clones and is missing some. The sample holds hundreds of thousands of clones, 86% seen once. Sequencing was performed on PBMCs. These receptors all stem from a woman aged 18-30 years in good health and CMV-seronegative.

This clone was detected only a few times. This chain uses TRBV9 with TRBJ1-2; D is unresolved. CDR3 length: 13 amino acids. The germline V gene encodes CDR1 SGDLS and CDR2 YYNGEE. V was trimmed by 4 bases and J by 3 bases, leaving 10 bases between them. CDR3 bases: TGTGCCAGCAGCCTCGGAGAGGACTATGGCTACACCTTC. Amino acids: CASSLGEDYGYTF.

The genes are TRBV19 and TRBJ1-2; D is unresolved. The V gene's germline CDR1 is LNHDA and CDR2 SQIVND (reference sequence). V was clipped by 3 bases and J by 6 bases, with 11 bases between them. The CDR3 is 13 amino acids. The CDR3 here is CASSIRSEHGYTF. The CDR3 DNA reads TGTGCCAGTAGTATCCGCAGCGAGCATGGCTACACCTTC.

The chain links TRBV18 to TRBJ1-5; D perhaps matches TRBD1 (6 bases). This CDR3 has 14 amino acids. Per germline, CDR1 KGHSH and CDR2 LQKENI. The V end was cut by 3 bases, the J end by 4 bases, with 10 bases between. The CDR3 DNA reads as TGTGCCAGCTCACCTATACAGGGTAATCAGCCCCAGCATTTT. Its translation is CASSPIQGNQPQHF.

The V call is TRBV27, the J call TRBJ2-1; D uncertain. This CDR3 has 14 amino acids. In germline, CDR1 is MNHEY, CDR2 SMNVEV (reference sequence). V shed 5 bases and J shed 5 bases, with 13 bases lying between them. CDR3 coding DNA: TGTGCCAGCAGTCTCTGGAACCGGGACAATGAGCAGTTCTTC. Amino acids: CASSLWNRDNEQFF.

The V and J genes are TRBV7-9 and TRBJ1-2, with TRBD1 matching 9 bases. Germline V gene data show CDR1 as SEHNR and CDR2 as FQNEAQ (reference sequence). The trim removed 5 bases at V and 6 bases at J, leaving 4 bases unmatched. The CDR3 length is 13 residues. This chain's CDR3 is CASSPGTGNGYTF. CDR3 coding DNA: TGTGCCAGCAGCCCCGGGACAGGGAATGGCTACACCTTC.

This clone was recorded only once. V usage is TRBV14 and J usage is TRBJ2-7; 9 bases match TRBD1. This CDR3 is 14 amino acids long. Unmatched junction bases numbered 7, after V lost 8 bases and J lost 2 bases. Germline lookup yields CDR1 SGHDN and CDR2 FVKESK. CDR3 amino acids: CASGKQGAAYEQYF. Written as DNA, the CDR3 is TGTGCCAGCGGGAAACAGGGGGCTGCCTACGAGCAGTACTTC.

V usage is TRBV5-1 and J usage is TRBJ2-1, with 7 nucleotides matching TRBD2. Looked up from germline, CDR1 is SGHRS and CDR2 is YFSETQ. This CDR3 has 16 residues. Trimming took 4 bases from V and 1 from J; bases not matched to a gene: 8. The CDR3 sequence: CASSLVSGHSYNEQFF. The CDR3 DNA reads TGCGCCAGCAGCCTTGTTAGCGGGCATTCCTACAATGAGCAGTTCTTC.

The genes are TRBV7-9 and TRBJ1-2, with 8 bases aligning to TRBD1. Trimming took 5 bases from V and 8 from J; bases not matched to a gene: 7. CDR3 length: 13 amino acids. Germline loops: CDR1 SEHNR, CDR2 FQNEAQ (reference sequence). The DNA of the CDR3 is TGTGCCAGCAGCCCCAACAGGGGGGAAGGCTACACCTTC. This sequence encodes CASSPNRGEGYTF. The whole variable domain, filled in from reference TRBV7-9 and TRBJ1-2, reads DTGVSQNPRHKITKRGQNVTFRCDPISEHNRLYWYRQTLGQGPEFLTYFQNEAQLEKSRLLSDRFSAERPKGSFSTLEIQRTEQGDSAMYLCASSPNRGEGYTFGSGTRLTVV.

The chain combines TRBV4-1 with TRBJ2-7, with 13 bases that match TRBD2. This CDR3 comprises 16 residues. Trimming removed 0 bases from V and 4 bases from J; junction bases left unmatched: 3. Germline assignment: CDR1 MGHRA and CDR2 YSYEKL. The CDR3: CASSQEGTSGAYEQYF. CDR3 in DNA: TGCGCCAGCAGCCAAGAAGGGACTAGCGGGGCGTACGAGCAGTACTTC.

The V call is TRBV9, the J call TRBJ2-7; 8 bases map to TRBD1. The germline CDR1 and CDR2 sequences are SGDLS and YYNGEE. The CDR3 runs 15 residues. V shed 0 bases, J shed 7 bases, and the junction held 9 bases outside the gene matches. The CDR3 spells CASSVGGQGGGEQYF. The CDR3 coding sequence is TGTGCCAGCAGCGTAGGAGGACAGGGAGGAGGGGAGCAGTACTTC. The full variable domain, rest sourced from reference TRBV9 and TRBJ2-7, is DSGVTQTPKHLITATGQRVTLRCSPRSGDLSVYWYQQSLDQGLQFLIQYYNGEERAKGNILERFSAQQFPDLHSELNLSSLELGDSALYFCASSVGGQGGGEQYFGPGTRLTVT.

The chain couples TRBV11-2 to TRBJ2-7; TRBD1 matches 8 bases. The CDR3 totals 17 residues. The ends lost 4 bases at V and 1 base at J; junction bases unmatched: 12. The V gene's germline CDR1 is SGHAT and CDR2 FQNNGV. CDR3 nucleotide sequence: TGTGCCAGCAGCTCGACAGGGGTTGACAACCCGTCCTACGAGCAGTACTTC. This translates into CASSSTGVDNPSYEQYF.

The chain couples TRBV29-1 to TRBJ2-7; TRBD2 agrees at 10 bases. This CDR3 contains 17 residues. V shed 2 bases, J shed 4 bases, and the junction held 14 bases outside the gene matches. Per the germline V gene, CDR1 is SQVTM and CDR2 is ANQGSEA. The CDR3 DNA sequence: TGCAGCGTTGAAACAGCGGGAGGGCCGGCTACTCCTTACGAGCAGTACTTC. Amino acids: CSVETAGGPATPYEQYF.

In the case of this clone: Within the sample, other DNA sequences also encode this same CDR3. The CDR3 DNA follows: TGTGCCAGCAGTTTAACTGTTCACGAGCAGTACTTC. Translation: CASSLTVHEQYF. The chain is built from TRBV28 and TRBJ2-7; no definite D call. The CDR3 extends over 12 amino acids. V gave up 2 bases and J gave up 5 bases, with 7 bases separating them. CDR1 is MDHEN, CDR2 SYDVKM, per germline.

This clone was seen only once. The CDR3 bases are TGTGCCAGCAGTGAGGGGACAGACTACAATGAGCAGTTCTTC. This codes for CASSEGTDYNEQFF. The chain employs TRBV6-1 and TRBJ2-1; 7 nucleotides match TRBD1. V was pared by 3 bases and J by 3 bases, with 2 bases of the junction left unmatched. CDR1 and CDR2 from the germline V gene are MNHNS and SASEGT. This CDR3 contains 14 residues.

The chain employs TRBV7-3 and TRBJ1-1; TRBD1 is a possible D gene (6 bases). The CDR3 contains 13 residues. Germline V gives CDR1 SGHTA, CDR2 FQGTGA. V gave up 4 bases and J gave up 3 bases, with 9 bases separating them. CDR3 protein: CASSWDTDTEAFF. The DNA of the CDR3 is TGTGCCAGCAGCTGGGACACGGACACTGAAGCTTTCTTT.

The chain combines TRBV4-2 with TRBJ1-2, with D perhaps matching TRBD1 (6 bases). V lost 0 bases to trimming and J lost 4 bases, with 18 bases between them. This CDR3 has 17 amino acids. Germline V gene data show CDR1 as LGHNA and CDR2 as YNFKEQ. CDR3 nucleotides: TGTGCCAGCAGCCAAGATCAGGCAGGGACATTTACCTATGGCTACACCTTC. Its translation: CASSQDQAGTFTYGYTF.

The chain recombines TRBV5-1 with TRBJ1-3, with 7 positions matching TRBD1. The length of the CDR3 is 14 residues. The germline V gene encodes CDR1 SGHRS and CDR2 YFSETQ. With 4 bases clipped from V and 3 bases from J, the junction kept 4 bases outside the gene matches. In nucleotides, the CDR3 is TGCGCCAGCAGCCCCGGGACAGTTGGAAACACCATATATTTT. Residues: CASSPGTVGNTIYF.

The V call is TRBV10-3, the J call TRBJ2-5; 8 nucleotides agree with TRBD1. V shed 2 bases, J shed 0 bases, and the junction held 8 bases outside the gene matches. Germline V lookup: CDR1 ENHRY, CDR2 SYGVKD. The CDR3 loop spans 17 amino acids. The CDR3 protein is CAISEAPYRGYQETQYF. In nucleotides, the CDR3 is TGTGCCATCAGTGAGGCCCCCTACAGGGGGTACCAAGAGACCCAGTACTTC.

The rearrangement uses TRBV2 and TRBJ2-5; 13 positions match TRBD2. CDR3 length equals 15 residues. The V and J ends lost 6 bases and 4 bases, in that order; junction bases with no gene match: 5. The germline gives CDR1 SNHLY, CDR2 FYNNEI. In DNA, the CDR3 is TGTGCCAGCAGACTAGCGGGGGGGCCGATAGAGACCCAGTACTTC. It encodes CASRLAGGPIETQYF. The full variable domain, its missing parts supplied by reference TRBV2 and TRBJ2-5, is EPEVTQTPSHQVTQMGQEVILRCVPISNHLYFYWYRQILGQKVEFLVSFYNNEISEKSEIFDDQFSVERPDGSNFTLKIRSTKLEDSAMYFCASRLAGGPIETQYFGPGTRLLVL.

This clone was found once. The chain employs TRBV2 and TRBJ1-6, with 10 bases aligning to TRBD1. This CDR3 has 15 amino acids. Germline values: CDR1 SNHLY, CDR2 FYNNEI. Germline trimming cut 6 bases from V and 9 bases from J; bases unmatched to any gene: 8. CDR3 region: CASRAGTGVISPLHF. CDR3 DNA sequence: TGTGCCAGCAGGGCCGGGACAGGGGTTATTTCACCCCTCCACTTT.

The J gene is TRBJ2-3, the V gene TRBV6-4; 11 nucleotides align to TRBD1. CDR3 length: 15 amino acids. V gave up 5 bases and J gave up 1 base; unmatched junction bases: 2. The germline CDR1 and CDR2 sequences are MRHNA and SNTAGT. The CDR3 region has the DNA TGTGCCAGCAGTCGGGACAGGGGGGGCACAGATACGCAGTATTTT. Its protein is CASSRDRGGTDTQYF.

The CDR3 region is CASSESTADTGELFF. DNA for the CDR3: TGTGCCAGCAGTGAATCCACGGCGGACACCGGGGAGCTGTTTTTT. V usage is TRBV6-1 and J usage is TRBJ2-2; no firm D call. The V end lost 2 bases, the J end lost 3 bases, and 10 bases lay between the germline ends. CDR3 length equals 15 residues. Germline V gene sequence: CDR1 MNHNS, CDR2 SASEGT.

Of note for this clone: The same CDR3 also results from other DNA sequences found in this sample. The chain links TRBV5-1 to TRBJ1-1; D perhaps matches TRBD1 (6 bases). Germline-derived CDR1 and CDR2 are SGHRS and YFSETQ. Trimming stripped 0 bases from V and 4 bases from J, with 10 bases between. The CDR3 is made up of 14 amino acids. The CDR3 loop reads CASSLDGGGTEAFF. The CDR3, as DNA: TGCGCCAGCAGCTTGGATGGGGGCGGCACTGAAGCTTTCTTT.

This sequence joins TRBV6-4 and TRBJ1-2; 9 nucleotides match TRBD1. This CDR3 region has 15 residues. CDR1 is MRHNA, CDR2 SNTAGT, per germline. The J segment lost 8 bases and the V segment lost 5 bases, leaving 12 bases of the junction unmatched. This CDR3 reads CASSPTFGTGYGYTF. In DNA form, the CDR3 reads TGTGCCAGCAGTCCAACATTCGGGACAGGGTACGGCTACACCTTC.

V is TRBV11-2 and J is TRBJ2-1; 9 nucleotides line up with TRBD1. CDR1 is SGHAT and CDR2 is FQNNGV in the germline V gene. J lost 6 bases, V lost 8 bases, and 14 bases had no gene match. There are 16 residues in the CDR3. The CDR3 sequence is CASYLSSGQGINEQFF. For the CDR3, the DNA is TGTGCCAGCTACTTGAGCTCGGGACAGGGAATCAATGAGCAGTTCTTC.